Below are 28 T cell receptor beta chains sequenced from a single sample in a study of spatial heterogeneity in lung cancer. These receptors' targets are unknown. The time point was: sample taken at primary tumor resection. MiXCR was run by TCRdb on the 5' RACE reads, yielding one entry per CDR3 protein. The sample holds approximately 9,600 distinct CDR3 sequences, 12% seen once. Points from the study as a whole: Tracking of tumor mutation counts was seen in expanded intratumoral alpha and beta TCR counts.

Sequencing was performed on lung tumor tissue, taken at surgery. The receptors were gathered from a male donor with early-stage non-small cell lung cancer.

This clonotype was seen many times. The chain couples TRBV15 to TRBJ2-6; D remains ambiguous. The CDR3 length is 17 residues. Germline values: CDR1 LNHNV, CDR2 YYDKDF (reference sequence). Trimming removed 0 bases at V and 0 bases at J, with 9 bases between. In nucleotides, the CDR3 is TGTGCCACCAGCAGAGATCCCCATGGCTCTGGGGCCAACGTCCTGACTTTC. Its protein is CATSRDPHGSGANVLTF. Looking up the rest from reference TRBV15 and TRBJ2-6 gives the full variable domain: DAMVIQNPRYQVTQFGKPVTLSCSQTLNHNVMYWYQQKSSQAPKLLFHYYDKDFNNEADTPDNFQSRRPNTSFCFLDIRSPGLGDTAMYLCATSRDPHGSGANVLTFGAGSRLTVL.

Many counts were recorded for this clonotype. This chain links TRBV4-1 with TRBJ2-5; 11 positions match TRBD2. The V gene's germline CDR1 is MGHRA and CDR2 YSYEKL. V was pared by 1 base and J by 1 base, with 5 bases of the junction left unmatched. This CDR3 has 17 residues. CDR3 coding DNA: TGCGCCAGCAGCCAAGGCCCTAGCGGGAGGCCCCAAGAGACCCAGTACTTC. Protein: CASSQGPSGRPQETQYF.

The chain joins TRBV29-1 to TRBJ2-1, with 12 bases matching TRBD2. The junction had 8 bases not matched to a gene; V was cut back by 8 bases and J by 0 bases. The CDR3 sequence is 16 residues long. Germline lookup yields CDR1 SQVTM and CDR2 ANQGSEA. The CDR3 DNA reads TGCAGCTCATCGACTAGCGGGGGCCTCTCCTACAATGAGCAGTTCTTC. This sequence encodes CSSSTSGGLSYNEQFF.

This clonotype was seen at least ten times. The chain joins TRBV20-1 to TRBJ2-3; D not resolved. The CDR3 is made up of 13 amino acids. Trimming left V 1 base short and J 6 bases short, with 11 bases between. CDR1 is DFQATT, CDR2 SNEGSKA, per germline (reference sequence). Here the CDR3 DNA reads TGCAGTGCTAGAGGGCGGCTCAGGGATACGCAGTATTTT. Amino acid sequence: CSARGRLRDTQYF.

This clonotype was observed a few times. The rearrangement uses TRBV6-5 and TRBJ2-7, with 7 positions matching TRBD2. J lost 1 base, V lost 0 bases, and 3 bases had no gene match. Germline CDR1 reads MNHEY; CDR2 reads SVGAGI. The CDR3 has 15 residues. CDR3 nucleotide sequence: TGTGCCAGCAGTTACTCGACGGGAGGATCCTACGAGCAGTACTTC. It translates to CASSYSTGGSYEQYF.

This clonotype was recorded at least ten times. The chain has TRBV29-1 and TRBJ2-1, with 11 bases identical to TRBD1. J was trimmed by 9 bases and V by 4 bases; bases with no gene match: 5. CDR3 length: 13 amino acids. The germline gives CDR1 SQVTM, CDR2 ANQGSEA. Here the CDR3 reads CSVAGQGAGEQFF. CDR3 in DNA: TGCAGCGTTGCCGGACAGGGGGCCGGTGAGCAGTTCTTC.

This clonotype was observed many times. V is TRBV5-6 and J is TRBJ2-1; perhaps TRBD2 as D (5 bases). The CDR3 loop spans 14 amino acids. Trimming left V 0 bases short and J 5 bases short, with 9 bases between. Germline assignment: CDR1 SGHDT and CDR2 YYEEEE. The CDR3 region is CASSLGHGDNEQFF. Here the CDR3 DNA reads TGTGCCAGCAGCTTGGGGCACGGGGACAATGAGCAGTTCTTC.

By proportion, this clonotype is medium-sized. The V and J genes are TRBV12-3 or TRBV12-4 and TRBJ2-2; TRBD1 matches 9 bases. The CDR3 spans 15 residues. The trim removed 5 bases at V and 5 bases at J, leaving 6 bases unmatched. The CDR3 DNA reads TGTGCCAGCAGTACGGGACAGGGAAAGACCGGGGAGCTGTTTTTT. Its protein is CASSTGQGKTGELFF.

In DNA, the CDR3 is TGTGCCAGCAGCTCGACGGGGAGAGCGGGTGAAAAACTGTTTTTT. Translating gives CASSSTGRAGEKLFF. V gene TRBV5-5 combines with J gene TRBJ1-4; D gene ambiguous. V was pared by 3 bases and J by 7 bases, with 16 bases between. Germline V gene lookup returns CDR1 SGHKS and CDR2 YYEKEE (reference sequence). The CDR3 has 15 residues.

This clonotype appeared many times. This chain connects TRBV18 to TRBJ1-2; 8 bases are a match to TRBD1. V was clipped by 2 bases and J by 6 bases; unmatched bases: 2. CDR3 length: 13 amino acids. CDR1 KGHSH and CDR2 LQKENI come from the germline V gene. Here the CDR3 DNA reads TGTGCCAGCTCACCAGAGACAGGGGATGGCTACACCTTC. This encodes CASSPETGDGYTF. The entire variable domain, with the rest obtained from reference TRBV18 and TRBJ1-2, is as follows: NAGVMQNPRHLVRRRGQEARLRCSPMKGHSHVYWYRQLPEEGLKFMVYLQKENIIDESGMPKERFSAEFPKEGPSILRIQQVVRGDSAAYFCASSPETGDGYTFGSGTRLTVV.

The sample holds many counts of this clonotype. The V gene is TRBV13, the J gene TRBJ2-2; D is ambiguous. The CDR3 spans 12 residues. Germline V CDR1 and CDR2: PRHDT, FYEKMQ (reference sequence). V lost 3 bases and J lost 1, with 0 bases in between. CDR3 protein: CASSLNTGELFF. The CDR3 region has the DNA TGTGCCAGCAGCTTGAACACCGGGGAGCTGTTTTTT.

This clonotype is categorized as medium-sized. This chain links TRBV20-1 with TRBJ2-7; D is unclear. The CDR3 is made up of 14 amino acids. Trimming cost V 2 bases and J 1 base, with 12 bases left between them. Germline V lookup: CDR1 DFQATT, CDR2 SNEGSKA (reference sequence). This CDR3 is CSARTTQGSYEQYF. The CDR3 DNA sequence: TGCAGTGCTAGAACTACCCAAGGATCCTACGAGCAGTACTTC.

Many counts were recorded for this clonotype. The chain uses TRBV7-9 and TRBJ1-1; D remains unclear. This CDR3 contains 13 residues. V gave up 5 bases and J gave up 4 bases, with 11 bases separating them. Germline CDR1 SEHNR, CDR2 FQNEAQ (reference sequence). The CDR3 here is CASSPRPGTEAFF. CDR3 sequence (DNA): TGTGCCAGCAGCCCTCGGCCCGGCACTGAAGCTTTCTTT.

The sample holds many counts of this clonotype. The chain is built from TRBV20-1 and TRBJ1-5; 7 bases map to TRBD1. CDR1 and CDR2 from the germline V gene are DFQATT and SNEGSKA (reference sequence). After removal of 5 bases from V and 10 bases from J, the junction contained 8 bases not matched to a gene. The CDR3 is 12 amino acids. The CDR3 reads CSAQGGSNPQHF. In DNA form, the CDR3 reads TGCAGTGCTCAGGGGGGATCCAATCCCCAGCATTTT.

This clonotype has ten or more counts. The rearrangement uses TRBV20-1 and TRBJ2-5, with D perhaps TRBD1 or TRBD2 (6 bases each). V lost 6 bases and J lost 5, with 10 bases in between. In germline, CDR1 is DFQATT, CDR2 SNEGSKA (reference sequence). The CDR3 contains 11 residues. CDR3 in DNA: TGCAGTGCGAGGGGGAGGGAGACCCAGTACTTC. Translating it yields CSARGRETQYF.

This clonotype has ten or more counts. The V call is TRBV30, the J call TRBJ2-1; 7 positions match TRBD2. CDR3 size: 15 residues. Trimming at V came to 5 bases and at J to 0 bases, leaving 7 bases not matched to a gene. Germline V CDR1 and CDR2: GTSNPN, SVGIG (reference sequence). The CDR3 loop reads CAWGRRGSSYNEQFF. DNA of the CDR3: TGTGCCTGGGGGCGACGCGGGAGCTCCTACAATGAGCAGTTCTTC.

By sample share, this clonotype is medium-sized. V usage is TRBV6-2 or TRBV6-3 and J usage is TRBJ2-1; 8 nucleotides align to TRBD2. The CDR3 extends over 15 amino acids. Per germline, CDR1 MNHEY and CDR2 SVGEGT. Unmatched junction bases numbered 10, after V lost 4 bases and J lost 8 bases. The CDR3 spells CASSLAGRAMDEQFF. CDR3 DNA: TGTGCCAGCAGTTTGGCCGGGAGGGCCATGGATGAGCAGTTCTTC.

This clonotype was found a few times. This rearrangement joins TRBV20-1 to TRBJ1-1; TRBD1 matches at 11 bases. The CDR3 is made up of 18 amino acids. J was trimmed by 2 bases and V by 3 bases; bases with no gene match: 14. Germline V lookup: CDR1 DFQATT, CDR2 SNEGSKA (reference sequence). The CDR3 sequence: CSARAGTGGLARNTEAFF. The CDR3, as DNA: TGCAGTGCTAGGGCAGGGACAGGGGGATTAGCCAGAAACACTGAAGCTTTCTTT.

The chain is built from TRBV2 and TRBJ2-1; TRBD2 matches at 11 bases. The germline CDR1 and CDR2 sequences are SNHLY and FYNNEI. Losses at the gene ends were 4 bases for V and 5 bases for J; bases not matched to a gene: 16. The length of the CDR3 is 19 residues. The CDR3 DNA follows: TGTGCCAGCAGTGGCCCCTCGGGAATAGCGGGAGGGCCGAACAATGAGCAGTTCTTC. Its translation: CASSGPSGIAGGPNNEQFF.

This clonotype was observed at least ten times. In DNA form, the CDR3 reads TGTGCCAGCTCACCCCGGACTAGCGGGAGGCTGAACACCGGGGAGCTGTTTTTT. Translating it yields CASSPRTSGRLNTGELFF. The rearrangement links TRBV18 to TRBJ2-2; 14 bases line up with TRBD2. CDR1 and CDR2 from the germline V gene are KGHSH and LQKENI. The CDR3 runs to 18 residues. J gave up 1 base and V 3 bases, and 4 bases lay outside the gene matches. The full variable domain, in which reference TRBV18 and TRBJ2-2 provide the parts outside the CDR3, is NAGVMQNPRHLVRRRGQEARLRCSPMKGHSHVYWYRQLPEEGLKFMVYLQKENIIDESGMPKERFSAEFPKEGPSILRIQQVVRGDSAAYFCASSPRTSGRLNTGELFFGEGSRLTVL.

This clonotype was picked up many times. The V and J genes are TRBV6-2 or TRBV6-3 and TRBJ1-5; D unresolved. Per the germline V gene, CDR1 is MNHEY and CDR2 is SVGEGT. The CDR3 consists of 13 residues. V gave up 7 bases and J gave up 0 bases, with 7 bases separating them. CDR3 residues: CASKGNSNQPQHF. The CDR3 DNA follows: TGTGCCAGCAAGGGCAATAGCAATCAGCCCCAGCATTTT.

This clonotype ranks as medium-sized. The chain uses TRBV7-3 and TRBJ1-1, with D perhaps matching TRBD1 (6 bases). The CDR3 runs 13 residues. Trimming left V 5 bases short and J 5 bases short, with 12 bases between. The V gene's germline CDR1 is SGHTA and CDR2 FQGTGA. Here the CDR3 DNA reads TGTGCCAGCAGCACACAGGGATCTACTGAAGCTTTCTTT. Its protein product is CASSTQGSTEAFF. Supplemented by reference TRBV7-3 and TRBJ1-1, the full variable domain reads GAGVSQTPSNKVTEKGKYVELRCDPISGHTALYWYRQSLGQGPEFLIYFQGTGAADDSGLPNDRFFAVRPEGSVSTLKIQRTERGDSAVYLCASSTQGSTEAFFGQGTRLTVV.

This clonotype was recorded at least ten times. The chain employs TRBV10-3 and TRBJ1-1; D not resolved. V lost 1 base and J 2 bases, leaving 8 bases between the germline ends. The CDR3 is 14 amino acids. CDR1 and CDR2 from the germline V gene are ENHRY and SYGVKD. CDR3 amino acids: CAISELALNTEAFF. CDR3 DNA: TGTGCCATCAGTGAGTTGGCCCTCAACACTGAAGCTTTCTTT.

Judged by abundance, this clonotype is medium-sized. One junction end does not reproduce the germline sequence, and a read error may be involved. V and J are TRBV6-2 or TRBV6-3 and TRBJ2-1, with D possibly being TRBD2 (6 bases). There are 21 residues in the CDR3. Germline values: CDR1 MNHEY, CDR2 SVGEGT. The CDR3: CTSSYRGLSGAPTSSYNEQFF. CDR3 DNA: TGTACCAGCAGTTACCGAGGCTTGTCGGGAGCCCCGACTAGCTCCTACAATGAGCAGTTCTTC.

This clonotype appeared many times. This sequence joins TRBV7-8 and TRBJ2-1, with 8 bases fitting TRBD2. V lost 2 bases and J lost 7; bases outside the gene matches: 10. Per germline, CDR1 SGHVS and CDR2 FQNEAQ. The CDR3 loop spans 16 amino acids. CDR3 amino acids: CASSLMLREARNEQFF. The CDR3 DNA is TGTGCCAGCAGCTTAATGTTGCGGGAGGCGAGGAATGAGCAGTTCTTC.

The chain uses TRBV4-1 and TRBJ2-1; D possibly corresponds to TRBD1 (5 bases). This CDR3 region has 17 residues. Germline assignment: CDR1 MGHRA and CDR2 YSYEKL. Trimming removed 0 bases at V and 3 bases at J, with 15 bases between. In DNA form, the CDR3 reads TGCGCCAGCAGCCAAGAAGGGGTACCTACAGTCTACAATGAGCAGTTCTTC. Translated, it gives CASSQEGVPTVYNEQFF.

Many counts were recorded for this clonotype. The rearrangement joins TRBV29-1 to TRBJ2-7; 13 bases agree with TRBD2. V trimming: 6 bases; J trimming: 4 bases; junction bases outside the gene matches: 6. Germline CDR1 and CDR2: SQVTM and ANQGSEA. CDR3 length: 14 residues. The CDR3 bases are TGCAGCGTCCGGACTAGCGGGAGCCTGTACGAGCAGTACTTC. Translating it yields CSVRTSGSLYEQYF.

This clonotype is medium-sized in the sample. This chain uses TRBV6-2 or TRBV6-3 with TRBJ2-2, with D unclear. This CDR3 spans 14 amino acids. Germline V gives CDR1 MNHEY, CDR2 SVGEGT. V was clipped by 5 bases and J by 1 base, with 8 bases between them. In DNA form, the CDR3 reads TGTGCCAGCAGTCGGACCCGGAACACCGGGGAGCTGTTTTTT. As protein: CASSRTRNTGELFF.